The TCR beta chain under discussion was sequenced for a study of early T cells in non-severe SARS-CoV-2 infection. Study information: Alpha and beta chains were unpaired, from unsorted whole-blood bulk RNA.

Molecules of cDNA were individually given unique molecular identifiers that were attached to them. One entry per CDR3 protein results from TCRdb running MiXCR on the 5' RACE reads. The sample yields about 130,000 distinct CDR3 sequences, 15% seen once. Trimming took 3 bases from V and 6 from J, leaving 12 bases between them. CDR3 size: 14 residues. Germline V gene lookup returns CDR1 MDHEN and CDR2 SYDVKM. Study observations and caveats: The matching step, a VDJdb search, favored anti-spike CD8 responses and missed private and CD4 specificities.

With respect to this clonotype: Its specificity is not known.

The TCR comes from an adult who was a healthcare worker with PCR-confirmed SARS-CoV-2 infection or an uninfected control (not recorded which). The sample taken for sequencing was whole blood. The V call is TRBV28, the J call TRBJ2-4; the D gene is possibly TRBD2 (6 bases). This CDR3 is CASSLGGGRNIQYF. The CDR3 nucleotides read TGTGCCAGCAGTTTGGGGGGTGGAAGAAACATTCAGTACTTC.